What follows are 14 T cell receptor beta chains derived from one specimen sequenced in a study of T cell repertoires in cytomegalovirus infection. Each CDR3 protein gets one entry after TCRdb re-called the reads with MiXCR. The repertoire has around 450,000 distinct CDR3 sequences, around 11% of them found once; the top ten carry 10%. The sample taken for sequencing was PBMCs. The receptors originated from a human donor in good health (CMV status not recorded). Some clones in this sample may be carry-over from other donors' samples.

This clonotype has more than one count but fewer than ten. This chain connects TRBV24-1 to TRBJ2-1; D is unresolved. The CDR3 loop spans 17 amino acids. Trimming took 1 base from V and 0 from J, leaving 12 bases between them. Germline V gene sequence: CDR1 KGHDR, CDR2 SFDVKD. The CDR3 reads CATSDFLDPSSYNEQFF. For the CDR3, the DNA is TGTGCCACCAGTGATTTTTTAGACCCTAGCTCCTACAATGAGCAGTTCTTC.

This clonotype came up many times. The chain couples TRBV24-1 to TRBJ2-1, with 10 bases lining up with TRBD1. The germline gives CDR1 KGHDR, CDR2 SFDVKD. V was clipped by 3 bases and J by 7 bases; unmatched bases: 8. The CDR3 is made up of 16 amino acids. Written as DNA, the CDR3 is TGTGCCACCAGTGATCTACCGGGACAGGGGAGGAATGAGCAGTTCTTC. Protein sequence: CATSDLPGQGRNEQFF.

In its sample, this clonotype was seen many times. This sequence joins TRBV6-1 and TRBJ2-2; D gene uncertain. Deletions cut 5 bases from V and 2 bases from J, with 9 bases between. The CDR3 is 14 residues long. The germline CDR1 and CDR2 sequences are MNHNS and SASEGT. For the CDR3, the DNA is TGTGCCAGCAGTCCTTCCGAAAACACCGGGGAGCTGTTTTTT. Residues: CASSPSENTGELFF.

The chain combines TRBV10-3 with TRBJ2-2, with a possible D match to TRBD2 (6 bases). The V end lost 7 bases, the J end lost 1 base, and 7 bases lay between the germline ends. Germline V gives CDR1 ENHRY, CDR2 SYGVKD. This CDR3 has 13 amino acids. The CDR3 nucleotides read TGTGCCATCACGGGGGAGAACACCGGGGAGCTGTTTTTT. Translated, it gives CAITGENTGELFF.

This clonotype has ten or more counts. V usage is TRBV12-3 or TRBV12-4 and J usage is TRBJ1-6; D gene unclear. CDR3 length: 13 amino acids. Trimming removed 6 bases from V and 8 bases from J, with 11 bases in between. DNA of the CDR3: TGTGCCAGCAGAGTCGGAGGACATTCACCCCTCCACTTT. This sequence encodes CASRVGGHSPLHF.

The table lists this clonotype with many counts. V and J are TRBV6-1 and TRBJ2-3, with D tentatively TRBD2 (5 bases). The V gene lost 1 base and the J gene lost 3 bases, with 11 bases spanning the gap. The CDR3 length is 15 residues. Germline-derived CDR1 and CDR2 are MNHNS and SASEGT. CDR3 sequence (DNA): TGTGCCAGCAGTGAAGAAGGTGGCGGGACAGATACGCAGTATTTT. As protein: CASSEEGGGTDTQYF.

This clonotype was seen many times. The CDR3 region is CASSRTSGRATGELFF. The CDR3, as DNA: TGTGCCAGCAGCCGGACTAGCGGGAGGGCCACCGGGGAGCTGTTTTTT. The V gene is TRBV7-8, the J gene TRBJ2-2; 15 nucleotides agree with TRBD2. Germline V CDR1 and CDR2: SGHVS, FQNEAQ. V dropped 5 bases and J dropped 4; count of bases not matched to a gene: 2. The CDR3 covers 16 residues.

This clonotype came up a few times. The genes are TRBV10-2 and TRBJ2-7; TRBD2 is a possible D gene (5 bases). The V end lost 3 bases, the J end lost 7 bases, and 13 bases lay between the germline ends. Germline V gene data show CDR1 as WSHSY and CDR2 as SAAADI. The CDR3 runs 13 residues. The CDR3, as DNA: TGCGCCAGCAGTGATCGATCGTCGGGGGAGCAGTACTTC. Translating gives CASSDRSSGEQYF.

This clonotype was seen more than once but under ten times. This chain uses TRBV9 with TRBJ1-4; 12 bases align to TRBD1. CDR3 length: 15 residues. V shed 3 bases and J 7 bases; nucleotides not matched to a gene: 4. Germline V lookup: CDR1 SGDLS, CDR2 YYNGEE. DNA for the CDR3: TGTGCCAGCAGCGCACCGGGACAGGGGGCTGAAAAACTGTTTTTT. Translating it yields CASSAPGQGAEKLFF.

V is TRBV23-1 and J is TRBJ1-1, with a possible D match to TRBD1 (6 bases). TRBV23-1 is flagged as an ORF with uncertain function. This CDR3 comprises 17 residues. V was shortened by 0 bases and J by 1 base, with 15 bases between the two germline ends. The CDR3 loop is CASSQSTGKDKNTEAFF. In DNA, the CDR3 is TGCGCCAGCAGTCAATCGACAGGCAAGGACAAGAACACTGAAGCTTTCTTT.

This clonotype was found many times. J is TRBJ2-7 and V is TRBV7-3; a weak D match, TRBD1 (6 bases). CDR1 SGHTA and CDR2 FQGTGA come from the germline V gene. Trimming left V 4 bases short and J 1 base short, with 11 bases between. This CDR3 is 14 amino acids long. CDR3 bases: TGTGCCAGCAGCTCCTCGGACAGTTCCTACGAGCAGTACTTC. Translating it yields CASSSSDSSYEQYF.

The chain employs TRBV7-9 and TRBJ2-7, with TRBD1 matching 8 bases. V lost 4 bases, J lost 3 bases, and 5 bases stayed unmatched. CDR1 is SEHNR, CDR2 FQNEAQ, per germline (reference sequence). The CDR3 covers 14 residues. Here the CDR3 DNA reads TGTGCCAGCAGCTCGGGACAGGACTTCTACGAGCAGTACTTC. Protein sequence: CASSSGQDFYEQYF.

The genes are TRBV11-2 and TRBJ2-2, with a weak D call TRBD2 (6 bases). Germline values: CDR1 SGHAT, CDR2 FQNNGV. V lost 6 bases to trimming and J lost 0 bases, with 14 bases between them. CDR3 size: 16 residues. The CDR3 region is CASSFSGAANTGELFF. The DNA of the CDR3 is TGTGCCAGCAGTTTTAGCGGAGCTGCGAACACCGGGGAGCTGTTTTTT. Full variable domain (remainder filled in from reference TRBV11-2 and TRBJ2-2): EAGVAQSPRYKIIEKRQSVAFWCNPISGHATLYWYQQILGQGPKLLIQFQNNGVVDDSQLPKDRFSAERLKGVDSTLKIQPAKLEDSAVYLCASSFSGAANTGELFFGEGSRLTVL.

In this sample, this clonotype turned up many times. V usage is TRBV7-2 and J usage is TRBJ1-1, with a tentative D call TRBD1 (5 bases). This CDR3 has 16 residues. Between the trimmed V and J ends, which lost 0 bases and 8 bases, there was a span of 19 bases. Germline V CDR1 and CDR2: SGHTA, FQGNSA. The CDR3 region is CASSLAPSRAGGEAFF. Written as DNA, the CDR3 is TGTGCCAGCAGCTTAGCCCCAAGCAGGGCAGGTGGAGAAGCTTTCTTT.